Described below is a single T cell receptor (beta chain) sequence and its context. What antigen it recognizes has not been identified. Within one base of it there is no much larger clone, and no base qualities were kept. The immunoSEQ platform was used to sequence TCR beta CDR3 regions at survey depth. The QIAamp DNA micro kit was used to extract genomic DNA from every cultured and uncultured CD8+ T cell population. As for the original processing: Samples with under 5,000 productive reads were excluded, and this exclusion removed about 6.5% of the roughly 80 HIV peptide-stimulated cultures. Sequences were trimmed to CDR3 by a MANAFEST web app, and nonproductive sequences, CDR3s under 5 amino acids, and sequences not starting with C or ending with F/W were removed. Antigen-specific clonotypes had to expand in at least 2 of 3 replicates versus no-peptide control at FDR 0.01, only within one epitope family. A specific clonotype also had to show a frequency at least fivefold higher than in wells stimulated with peptides from other epitope families. TCRdb obtained this table from immuneACCESS and retained in-frame rearrangements with V and J assigned. These tables miss some clones; where compared with another copy, unresolved V genes account for less than half of the shortfall, and the remainder is unexplained. Clonal size and the V and J genes are those of that table, whereas D and trimming came from the DNA. This sample holds some 87,000 clones; approximately 70% were observed only once. The leading ten clones occupy 20% to 30% of the sample.

These data come from a study of CD8 T cell repertoires and HIV-1 epitope variants (TCRdb year 2020). Looking at the study overall: T cells were stimulated in separate culture wells with each of twenty-five peptides representing autologous and known Gag and Nef epitope variants. The control conditions were a CMV, EBV and flu peptide pool, the Ebola AY9 epitope as a negative control, and a well with no peptide. Tested epitopes included three Gag epitope families and Nef HW9 and YT9. T cells were enriched with the EasySep Human T Cell Enrichment Kit and co-cultured with equal numbers of autologous T cell-negative cells as antigen-presenting cells. Cultures were maintained for 10 days in IMDM with gentamicin, and half-media changes adding IL-2, IL-7 and IL-15 were performed on days 3 and 7. An aliquot of 1M T cells was saved as an uncultured baseline condition, separate from the 75 to 95 T cell cultures. A total of 83 T cell cultures were run, with each culture condition done in triplicate except for one peptide, which was done in duplicate.

In the germline V gene, CDR1 corresponds to MDHEN and CDR2 to SYDVKM. V is reduced by 1 base and J by 7 bases, leaving a spacing of 11 bases between them. From cysteine to phenylalanine, the CDR3 is 14 amino acids long. Only the CDR3 DNA is retained, 42 bases long and in frame from the first base. General findings and caveats noted by the study authors: Of the nine antigen-specific TCR beta clonotypes identified, roughly six appeared cross-reactive for autologous or known escape epitope variants. Several clonotypes recognized the Nef KF9 family and one clonotype recognized the HW9 family, while no responses were seen to the TAALDMSHF plasma variant. The assay identified only TCR beta chains and indicated proliferation to antigen, not T cell function or cytokine profile.

The EasySep Human CD8+ T Cell Enrichment Kit was used on day 10 to isolate CD8+ T cells from every culture. The receptor comes from a male donor with HIV. This chain joins TRBV28 to TRBJ1-3; no D gene can be assigned with confidence. The sample consisted of uncultured baseline CD8+ T cells from peripheral blood mononuclear cells (PBMCs). The CDR3 here reads CASSLYPLGNTIYF. The DNA reads as follows: TGTGCCAGCAGTTTATATCCCTTAGGGAACACCATATATTTT. Extended through the reference TRBV28 and TRBJ1-3 proteins, this CDR3 yields the full variable domain: DVKVTQSSRYLVKRTGEKVFLECVQDMDHENMFWYRQDPGLGLRLIYFSYDVKMKEKGDIPEGYSVSREKKERFSLILESASTNQTSMYLCASSLYPLGNTIYFGEGSWLTVV.